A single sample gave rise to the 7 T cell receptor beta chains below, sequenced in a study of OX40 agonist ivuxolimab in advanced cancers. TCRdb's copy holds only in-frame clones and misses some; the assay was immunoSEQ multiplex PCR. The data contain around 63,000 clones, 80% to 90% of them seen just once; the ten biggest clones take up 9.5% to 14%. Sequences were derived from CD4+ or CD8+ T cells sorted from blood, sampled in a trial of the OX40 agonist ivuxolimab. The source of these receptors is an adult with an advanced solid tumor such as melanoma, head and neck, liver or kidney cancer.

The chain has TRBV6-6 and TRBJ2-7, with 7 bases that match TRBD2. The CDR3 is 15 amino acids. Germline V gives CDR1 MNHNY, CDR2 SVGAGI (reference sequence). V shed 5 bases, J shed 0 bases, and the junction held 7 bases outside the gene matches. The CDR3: CASSTPGTTSYEQYF. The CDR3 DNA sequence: TGTGCCAGCAGTACCCCCGGGACTACCTCCTACGAGCAGTACTTC.

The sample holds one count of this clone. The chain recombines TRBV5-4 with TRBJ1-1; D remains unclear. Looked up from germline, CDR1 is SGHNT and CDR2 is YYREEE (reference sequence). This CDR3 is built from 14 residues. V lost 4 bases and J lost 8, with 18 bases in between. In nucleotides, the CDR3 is TGTGCCAGCAGCCCGGAGCCCCTAATATCCGAAGCTTTCTTT. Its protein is CASSPEPLISEAFF.

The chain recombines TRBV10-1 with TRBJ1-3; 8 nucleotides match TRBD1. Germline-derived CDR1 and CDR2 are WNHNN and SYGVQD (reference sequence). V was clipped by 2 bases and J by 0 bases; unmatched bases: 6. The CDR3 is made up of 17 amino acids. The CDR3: CASSEAGQGSSGNTIYF. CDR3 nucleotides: TGCGCCAGCAGTGAGGCAGGACAGGGATCCTCTGGAAACACCATATATTTT.

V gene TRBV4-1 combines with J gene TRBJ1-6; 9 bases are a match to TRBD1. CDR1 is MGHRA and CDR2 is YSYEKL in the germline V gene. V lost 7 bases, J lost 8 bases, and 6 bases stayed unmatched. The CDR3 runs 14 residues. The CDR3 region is CASKGQGEHSPLHF. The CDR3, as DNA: TGCGCCAGCAAGGGACAGGGCGAACATTCACCCCTCCACTTT.

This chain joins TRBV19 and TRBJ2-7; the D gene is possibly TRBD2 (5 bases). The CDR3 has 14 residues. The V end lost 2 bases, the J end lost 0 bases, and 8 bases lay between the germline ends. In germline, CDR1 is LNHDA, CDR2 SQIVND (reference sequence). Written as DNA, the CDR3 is TGTGCCAGTAGTATATCGGGGAGCTCCTACGAGCAGTACTTC. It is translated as CASSISGSSYEQYF.

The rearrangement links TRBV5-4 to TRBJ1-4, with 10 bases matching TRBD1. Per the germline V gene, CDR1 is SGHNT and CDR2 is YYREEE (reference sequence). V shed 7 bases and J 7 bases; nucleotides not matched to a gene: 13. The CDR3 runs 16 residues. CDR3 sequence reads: CASSPQTGGAGEKLFF. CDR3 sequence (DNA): TGTGCCAGCTCTCCTCAGACAGGGGGCGCCGGTGAAAAACTGTTTTTT.

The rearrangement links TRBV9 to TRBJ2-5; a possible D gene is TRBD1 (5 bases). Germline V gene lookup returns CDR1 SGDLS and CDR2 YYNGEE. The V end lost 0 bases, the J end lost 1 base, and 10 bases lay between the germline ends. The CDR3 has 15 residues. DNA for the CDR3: TGTGCCAGCAGCGTAGGCCCGACAGCCCAAGAGACCCAGTACTTC. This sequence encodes CASSVGPTAQETQYF.